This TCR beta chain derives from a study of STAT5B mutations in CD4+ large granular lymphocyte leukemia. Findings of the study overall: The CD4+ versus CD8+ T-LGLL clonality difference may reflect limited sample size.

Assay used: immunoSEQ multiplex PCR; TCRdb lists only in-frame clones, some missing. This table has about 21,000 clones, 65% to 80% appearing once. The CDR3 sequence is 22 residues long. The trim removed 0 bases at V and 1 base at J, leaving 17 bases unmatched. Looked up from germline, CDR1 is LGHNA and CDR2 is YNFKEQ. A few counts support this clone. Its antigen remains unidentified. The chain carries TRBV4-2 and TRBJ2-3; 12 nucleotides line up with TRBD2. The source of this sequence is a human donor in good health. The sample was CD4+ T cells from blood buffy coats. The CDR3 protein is CASSQDNARASGRAGGTDTQYF. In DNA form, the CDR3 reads TGTGCCAGCAGCCAAGATAACGCCCGAGCTAGCGGGAGGGCGGGGGGCACAGATACGCAGTATTTT.